This T cell receptor (delta chain) was sequenced in a study of γδ T cells in repeated Plasmodium falciparum infection. As for the study in general: Donors were malaria-exposed Malian children or age- and gender-matched Australian children. Four controlled malaria infections with P. falciparum NF54 spanned less than 850 days. General observations from the study: Over time and infection, Vgamma9/Vdelta2+ repertoires remained highly stable and polyclonal. Compared with Australian children, Malian Vdelta2-negative repertoires seemed more clonal, less diverse, less shared.

TCRdb applied CATT to the multiplex PCR reads for clone calling. This repertoire shows approximately 93,000 delta-chain clones, approximately 1% found once; its top ten account for around a tenth. Vgamma9/Vdelta2+ and Vdelta2-negative gammadelta T cells were flow-sorted from PBMC for bulk sequencing. There are 13 residues in the CDR3. CDR1 and CDR2 from the germline V gene are TSWWSYY and QGS. This clone was counted between two and nine times. The antigen is unknown. TCRdb assigns this DNA the protein of a much larger clone, which departs from its translation at residue 5; this likely reflects a read error, and the protein shown comes from translating the DNA.

The sequenced material came from gamma-delta T cells from blood. This TCR came from a pool of human donors (malaria-infected and uninfected, not separated). The J segment was not called; the V segment is TRDV1. The chain's CDR3 is CALNQGAWFVLIF. As DNA, the CDR3 is TGTGCTCTTAACCAAGGGGCCTGGTTTGTGCTCATCTTT.